The sample holds a few counts of the clone carrying this T cell receptor beta chain. The antigen is not known. The read finishes 3 residues shy of the CDR3 end, and the germline J gene is used to complete it. The sample comes from a study of T cell clonality in common variable immunodeficiency. J gave up 6 bases and V 2 bases, and 13 bases lay outside the gene matches. The CDR3 loop spans 17 amino acids. Looked up from germline, CDR1 is KGHSH and CDR2 is LQKENI. This table comes from immunoSEQ multiplex PCR, and its TCRdb copy is limited to in-frame clones, with some not included. Recorded here are 15,000 to 25,000 clones, with no singletons, and the ten leading clones hold around 25%. Study outcomes and limitations: Reportedly, TCR beta sequences from common variable immunodeficiency showed fewer deletions and N-nucleotide insertions.

CVID meant reduced serum IgG, IgA and/or IgM plus specific antibody deficiency. This receptor was taken from a human donor with common variable immunodeficiency. Material: peripheral blood mononuclear cells. The chain couples TRBV18 to TRBJ2-3; 8 bases line up with TRBD1. The covered CDR3 bases are TGTGCCAGCTCACCATCCTATTCCCAGGGGGCTTTGGATACG. It translates to CASSPSYSQGALDT. In full, the CDR3 is CASSPSYSQGALDTQYF.